These 9 T cell receptor beta chains share one sample of origin, sequenced in a study of shared clonotypes between healthy human individuals. Repertoires were generated with immunoSEQ multiplex PCR, while TCRdb's copy carries only in-frame clones and drops some. The data contain approximately 1.4 million clones, 95% to 99% of them seen just once; the ten biggest clones take up about 0.45%. Sequenced sample: naive CD4+ T cells sorted from blood. As for subset: CD45RA+ positively selected. The receptors shown here come from a man aged 30 to 39 in good health.

The gene calls are TRBV5-1 and TRBJ2-2, with 14 positions matching TRBD2. Germline CDR1 SGHRS, CDR2 YFSETQ. J gave up 4 bases and V 4 bases, and 3 bases lay outside the gene matches. CDR3 length equals 16 residues. For the CDR3, the DNA is TGCGCCAGCAGCCGACTAGCGGGAGGGAGCACCGGGGAGCTGTTTTTT. Its protein product is CASSRLAGGSTGELFF.

V usage is TRBV6-6 and J usage is TRBJ2-2, with 8 bases that match TRBD2. Germline V CDR1 and CDR2: MNHNY, SVGAGI (reference sequence). The V gene end was trimmed by 7 bases and the J gene end by 4 bases; junction bases not matched to a gene: 8. The CDR3 runs 15 residues. The CDR3 is CASTRAGVLTGELFF. For the CDR3, the DNA is TGTGCCAGCACCCGAGCGGGGGTGCTCACCGGGGAGCTGTTTTTT.

This chain uses TRBV4-2 with TRBJ1-2, with D possibly being TRBD1 (6 bases). This CDR3 is 13 amino acids long. The V gene's germline CDR1 is LGHNA and CDR2 YNFKEQ. V was pared by 3 bases and J by 6 bases, with 11 bases between. CDR3 nucleotide sequence: TGTGCCAGCAGCCAGGGGGCAGGGGATGGCTACACCTTC. Translation: CASSQGAGDGYTF.

This sequence joins TRBV7-3 and TRBJ2-2; D unresolved. Deletions cut 1 base from V and 6 bases from J, with 3 bases between. There are 12 residues in the CDR3. CDR1 SGHTA and CDR2 FQGTGA come from the germline V gene. CDR3 in amino acids: CASSLSPGELFF. The CDR3 region has the DNA TGTGCCAGCAGCTTAAGTCCCGGGGAGCTGTTTTTT. The full variable domain, rest sourced from reference TRBV7-3 and TRBJ2-2, is GAGVSQTPSNKVTEKGKYVELRCDPISGHTALYWYRQSLGQGPEFLIYFQGTGAADDSGLPNDRFFAVRPEGSVSTLKIQRTERGDSAVYLCASSLSPGELFFGEGSRLTVL.

CDR3 sequence (DNA): TGCGCCAGCGGGAAGAGAGGGGGCCAAGAGACCCAGTACTTC. Translating gives CASGKRGGQETQYF. The J gene is TRBJ2-5, the V gene TRBV5-1; TRBD1 might be the D (6 bases). This CDR3 comprises 14 residues. Deletions cut 7 bases from V and 1 base from J, with 14 bases between. CDR1 SGHRS and CDR2 YFSETQ come from the germline V gene. The full variable domain, its missing parts supplied by reference TRBV5-1 and TRBJ2-5, is KAGVTQTPRYLIKTRGQQVTLSCSPISGHRSVSWYQQTPGQGLQFLFEYFSETQRNKGNFPGRFSGRQFSNSRSEMNVSTLELGDSALYLCASGKRGGQETQYFGPGTRLLVL.

This clone was seen a single time. V gene TRBV5-1 combines with J gene TRBJ2-1, with D possibly called TRBD1 or TRBD2 (6 bases each). CDR1 SGHRS and CDR2 YFSETQ come from the germline V gene. The CDR3 runs 15 residues. Trimming stripped 0 bases from V and 3 bases from J, with 10 bases between. The CDR3 sequence is CASSLVGGRYNEQFF. The CDR3 nucleotides are TGCGCCAGCAGCTTGGTCGGGGGCCGCTACAATGAGCAGTTCTTC. Full variable domain (rest looked up from reference TRBV5-1 and TRBJ2-1): KAGVTQTPRYLIKTRGQQVTLSCSPISGHRSVSWYQQTPGQGLQFLFEYFSETQRNKGNFPGRFSGRQFSNSRSEMNVSTLELGDSALYLCASSLVGGRYNEQFFGPGTRLTVL.

This chain uses TRBV20-1 with TRBJ1-1; D unclear. The CDR3 sequence is 11 residues long. V gave up 3 bases and J gave up 6 bases, with 8 bases separating them. Germline V lookup: CDR1 DFQATT, CDR2 SNEGSKA (reference sequence). The chain's CDR3 is CSARSVPEAFF. CDR3 in DNA: TGCAGTGCTAGGAGTGTTCCTGAAGCTTTCTTT.

The V gene is TRBV28, the J gene TRBJ2-1; 12 nucleotides agree with TRBD2. CDR1 MDHEN and CDR2 SYDVKM come from the germline V gene. Unmatched junction bases numbered 16, after V lost 4 bases and J lost 9 bases. The CDR3 sequence is 18 residues long. As DNA, the CDR3 is TGTGCCAGCAGTTACAAACTAGCGGGAGGCCTCGTGGATACTGAGCAGTTCTTC. Protein product: CASSYKLAGGLVDTEQFF.

The genes are TRBV7-2 and TRBJ1-2, with 7 bases fitting TRBD1. Trimming took 2 bases from V and 5 from J; bases not matched to a gene: 11. CDR1 and CDR2 (germline): SGHTA, FQGNSA. The CDR3 covers 16 residues. In DNA form, the CDR3 reads TGTGCCAGCAGCTTATCCGAGACAGGGTTATTGTATGGCTACACCTTC. This codes for CASSLSETGLLYGYTF.